The clone carrying this T cell receptor beta chain has only one observation. CDR3 length: 16 residues. Germline trimming cut 6 bases from V and 5 bases from J; bases unmatched to any gene: 11. CDR1 is ENHRY, CDR2 SYGVKD, per germline. Exclusion of patients followed from uncontrolled infection, other autoimmune disease, pregnancy or lactation. Orbital computed tomography, thyroid ultrasound, serum thyroxine and TRAb, and clinical symptoms together informed the diagnoses. The PBMCs were taken from over 9.5 ml of fresh peripheral blood. The sample originates from a study of T cells in Graves' hyperthyroidism and ophthalmopathy. TCR beta CDR3 sequences were amplified from RNA transcripts. Researchers ran a first-round RT-PCR on the TCR CDR3 using the HTBI primer set. TCRdb fed the multiplex PCR reads into MiXCR, producing one record per CDR3 protein. The table lists about 380,000 distinct CDR3 sequences, approximately 17% of them singletons.

Sequencing was carried out using blood. This clonotype was obtained from a man younger than 35 with Graves' ophthalmopathy. The chain joins TRBV10-3 to TRBJ2-2; TRBD2 aligns across 8 bases. The CDR3 is CAIRHDGGGWTGELFF. The CDR3 DNA is TGTGCCATCAGACACGACGGGGGGGGTTGGACCGGGGAGCTGTTTTTT.